Listed here are 27 T cell receptor beta chains from one sample, sequenced in a study of regulatory T cells in long-lasting Graves disease. Time point in this sample: persistent/refractory GD, antithyroid drugs over 5 years with positive TRAb. Scientists built the TCR library using RNA that was extracted from PBMCs. Construction of the TCR beta libraries employed iRepertoire HTBI primers in conjunction with Arm-PCR of CDR3 regions. One entry per CDR3 protein, called by TCRdb with MiXCR from the multiplex PCR reads. The sample gives roughly 400,000 distinct CDR3 sequences, around 21% of which show up once; 20% is in the top ten. The sequenced sample was peripheral blood mononuclear cells (PBMCs), obtained when the disease was refractory, from a patient treated with antithyroid drugs. These receptors originate from a female donor with Graves disease.

In this sample, this clonotype turned up many times. The chain is built from TRBV28 and TRBJ2-3; TRBD1 is a possible D gene (5 bases). CDR3 size: 14 residues. Per the germline V gene, CDR1 is MDHEN and CDR2 is SYDVKM. Trimming stripped 1 base from V and 1 base from J, with 6 bases between. CDR3 DNA sequence: TGTGCCAGCAGTTTATTACAGGGCACAGATACGCAGTATTTT. Translation: CASSLLQGTDTQYF.

At least ten counts were recorded for this clonotype. The chain uses TRBV12-3 or TRBV12-4 and TRBJ2-5; 8 bases map to TRBD2. This CDR3 comprises 13 residues. With V trimmed by 11 bases and J by 4 bases, 9 bases remained unmatched. CDR3 sequence: CAGSAGVGETQYF. The CDR3 region has the DNA TGTGCCGGCTCAGCGGGAGTAGGAGAGACCCAGTACTTC.

This clonotype occurred many times. This chain connects TRBV30 to TRBJ2-7; D unresolved. Germline V CDR1 and CDR2: GTSNPN, SVGIG (reference sequence). There are 13 residues in the CDR3. V lost 2 bases, J lost 6 bases, and 14 bases lay in between. CDR3 amino acids: CAWSLQTPGEQYF. CDR3 in DNA: TGTGCCTGGAGTCTTCAGACCCCCGGCGAGCAGTACTTC.

V usage is TRBV6-1 and J usage is TRBJ1-3; D remains ambiguous. V gave up 6 bases and J gave up 0 bases, with 6 bases separating them. The CDR3 extends over 13 amino acids. Germline V gene lookup returns CDR1 MNHNS and CDR2 SASEGT. CDR3 nucleotide sequence: TGTGCCAGCAGGACGATCTCTGGAAACACCATATATTTT. As protein: CASRTISGNTIYF.

This clonotype has only a few counts. V gene TRBV2 combines with J gene TRBJ1-3; D unresolved. V shed 1 base and J shed 0 bases, with 13 bases lying between them. The length of the CDR3 is 17 residues. Germline V CDR1 and CDR2: SNHLY, FYNNEI. CDR3 sequence (DNA): TGTGCCAGCAGTGAAGGTCGGGGTACGGGCTCTGGAAACACCATATATTTT. This translates into CASSEGRGTGSGNTIYF. The full variable domain, its missing parts supplied by reference TRBV2 and TRBJ1-3, is EPEVTQTPSHQVTQMGQEVILRCVPISNHLYFYWYRQILGQKVEFLVSFYNNEISEKSEIFDDQFSVERPDGSNFTLKIRSTKLEDSAMYFCASSEGRGTGSGNTIYFGEGSWLTVV.

This clonotype was observed at least ten times. The chain employs TRBV28 and TRBJ2-5; the match to TRBD1 covers 12 bases. CDR1 and CDR2 (germline): MDHEN, SYDVKM. The CDR3 is 17 residues long. Germline trimming cut 3 bases from V and 5 bases from J; bases unmatched to any gene: 10. CDR3 in amino acids: CASSFGHGTGGGETQYF. The CDR3 nucleotides read TGTGCCAGCAGTTTTGGCCATGGGACAGGGGGCGGGGAGACCCAGTACTTC.

This clonotype was seen just once. CDR3 sequence reads: CASRLLRTGGNQPQHF. In DNA, the CDR3 is TGTGCCAGCCGCCTTCTTAGGACAGGGGGCAATCAGCCCCAGCATTTT. The rearrangement uses TRBV28 and TRBJ1-5; the match to TRBD1 covers 9 bases. The V segment lost 8 bases and the J segment 2 bases; nucleotides outside the gene matches: 10. CDR3 length: 16 residues. The germline gives CDR1 MDHEN, CDR2 SYDVKM.

This clonotype has a count of ten or more. This chain connects TRBV12-5 to TRBJ1-5; tentative D call: TRBD1 (6 bases). Deletions cut 0 bases from V and 0 bases from J, with 12 bases between. Germline V gene sequence: CDR1 LGHNT, CDR2 FRNRAP. The CDR3 consists of 17 residues. The CDR3 region has the DNA TGTGCTAGTGGTTTGGTACAGGGAGATTATAGCAATCAGCCCCAGCATTTT. It specifies CASGLVQGDYSNQPQHF.

In DNA, the CDR3 is TGTGCCAGCAGTTTGGTTGGGGGAGGGGAGCAGTTCTTC. Residues: CASSLVGGGEQFF. The rearrangement joins TRBV12-3 or TRBV12-4 to TRBJ2-1, with 7 bases lining up with TRBD2. Germline trimming cut 3 bases from V and 10 bases from J; bases unmatched to any gene: 6. The CDR3 is 13 residues long.

This clonotype was picked up many times. The V and J genes are TRBV2 and TRBJ2-7; no firm D call. Per germline, CDR1 SNHLY and CDR2 FYNNEI. The V and J ends lost 2 bases and 3 bases respectively, with 17 bases between them. CDR3 length equals 16 residues. CDR3 in DNA: TGTGCCAGCAGTGAACGTAGTACAGTAGTTATCTACGAGCAGTACTTC. Its translation is CASSERSTVVIYEQYF.

This clonotype was counted a few times. The chain is built from TRBV29-1 and TRBJ2-7, with D hard to call. Between the trimmed V and J ends, which lost 2 bases and 2 bases, there was a span of 7 bases. CDR1 SQVTM and CDR2 ANQGSEA come from the germline V gene. There are 12 residues in the CDR3. The CDR3 region has the DNA TGCAGCGTTGAAAGCAAGGCCTACGAGCAGTACTTC. Protein product: CSVESKAYEQYF.

A single count supports this clonotype. This chain uses TRBV24-1 with TRBJ2-2; no reliable D call. The germline V gene encodes CDR1 KGHDR and CDR2 SFDVKD. The V gene lost 3 bases and the J gene lost 3 bases, with 16 bases spanning the gap. This CDR3 is 17 amino acids long. In DNA, the CDR3 is TGTGCCACCAGTGATAGGACCCCAGTCACGTACACCGGGGAGCTGTTTTTT. It yields the protein CATSDRTPVTYTGELFF.

This clonotype was counted a single time. A read error is possible here, since a much larger clone lies one base away. The CDR3 region is CSAGGLLNTKAFF. CDR3 bases: TGCAGTGCTGGGGGGCTGTTGAACACTAAAGCTTTCTTT. The rearrangement links TRBV20-1 to TRBJ1-1; D possibly corresponds to TRBD1 (6 bases). Per germline, CDR1 DFQATT and CDR2 SNEGSKA (reference sequence). This CDR3 is built from 13 residues.

A note on this clonotype: A much larger clonotype is one base distant, so this may be a read error. The chain carries TRBV6-1 and TRBJ1-2; D is uncertain. The V end was cut by 5 bases, the J end by 5 bases, with 15 bases between. Germline V gene lookup returns CDR1 MNHNS and CDR2 SASEGT. The length of the CDR3 is 14 residues. In DNA, the CDR3 is TGTGCCAGCAGTCCAGGACGGAGAGGTTATGGCTACACCTTC. This codes for CASSPGRRGYGYTF.

This clonotype was recorded many times. The V and J genes are TRBV27 and TRBJ2-7, with 10 bases identical to TRBD2. This CDR3 spans 14 amino acids. Germline lookup yields CDR1 MNHEY and CDR2 SMNVEV (reference sequence). V lost 6 bases and J lost 1; bases outside the gene matches: 3. The CDR3 here is CASRGLAWSYEQYF. The CDR3, as DNA: TGTGCCAGCAGGGGACTAGCGTGGTCCTACGAGCAGTACTTC.

This clonotype was picked up many times. The chain is built from TRBV29-1 and TRBJ1-2; D unclear. The CDR3 runs 11 residues. V dropped 5 bases and J dropped 4 bases, with 8 bases sitting between them. CDR1 is SQVTM and CDR2 is ANQGSEA in the germline V gene. CDR3 region: CSVFVSYGYTF. The CDR3 region has the DNA TGCAGCGTTTTTGTGTCCTATGGCTACACCTTC.

This clonotype was found many times. The chain is built from TRBV12-3 or TRBV12-4 and TRBJ1-3; the match to TRBD1 covers 7 bases. The CDR3 length is 16 residues. Losses at the gene ends were 7 bases for V and 0 bases for J; bases not matched to a gene: 9. The CDR3: CASTWDRTFSGNTIYF. The CDR3 region has the DNA TGTGCCAGCACCTGGGACAGAACTTTCTCTGGAAACACCATATATTTT.

In this sample, this clonotype turned up many times. V gene TRBV7-9 combines with J gene TRBJ1-2; D call uncertain. V lost 1 base and J 6 bases, leaving 9 bases between the germline ends. Germline values: CDR1 SEHNR, CDR2 FQNEAQ (reference sequence). This CDR3 is 13 amino acids long. The CDR3 protein is CASSLVVGDGYTF. CDR3 bases: TGTGCCAGCAGCTTAGTGGTGGGCGATGGCTACACCTTC.

The chain carries TRBV6-2 or TRBV6-3 and TRBJ1-6; 9 bases align to TRBD1. The CDR3 sequence is 15 residues long. The germline CDR1 and CDR2 sequences are MNHEY and SVGEGT. With V trimmed by 4 bases and J by 5 bases, 3 bases remained unmatched. The CDR3 spells CASSSRDRDNSPLHF. DNA of the CDR3: TGTGCCAGCAGTTCCCGGGACAGGGATAATTCACCCCTCCACTTT.

The genes are TRBV20-1 and TRBJ2-7, with D unresolved. Trimming pared 0 bases from V and 3 bases from J, leaving 15 bases between. The CDR3 is 15 residues long. In germline, CDR1 is DFQATT, CDR2 SNEGSKA (reference sequence). Here the CDR3 reads CSAREEGSIDYEQYF. DNA of the CDR3: TGCAGTGCTAGAGAGGAAGGTTCTATCGACTACGAGCAGTACTTC.

V usage is TRBV5-1 and J usage is TRBJ1-1; TRBD1 is a possible D gene (5 bases). The CDR3 sequence is 15 residues long. Germline values: CDR1 SGHRS, CDR2 YFSETQ. V lost 0 bases, J lost 3 bases, and 12 bases lay in between. The CDR3 nucleotides are TGCGCCAGCAGCTTGGCCACTGGGGGGGACACTGAAGCTTTCTTT. It is translated as CASSLATGGDTEAFF.

CDR3 in DNA: TGTGCCAGCAGTTACCTCACTAGACATACAGGTGGAGAAGCTTTCTTT. It codes for CASSYLTRHTGGEAFF. The chain employs TRBV6-2 or TRBV6-3 and TRBJ1-1; a weak D match, TRBD1 (5 bases). The CDR3 length is 16 residues. Germline-derived CDR1 and CDR2 are MNHEY and SVGEGT. V lost 2 bases to trimming and J lost 8 bases, with 21 bases between them.

This clonotype was observed many times. This rearrangement joins TRBV7-9 to TRBJ1-2; no clear D. The CDR3 consists of 12 residues. Germline loops: CDR1 SEHNR, CDR2 FQNEAQ (reference sequence). Trimming shortened V by 6 bases and J by 3 bases, and 8 bases separated the two germline ends. The CDR3, as DNA: TGTGCCAGCAGAGCCGGAGACTATGGCTACACCTTC. This gives the protein CASRAGDYGYTF.

This chain links TRBV7-9 with TRBJ1-2, with D possibly being TRBD1 (6 bases). This CDR3 region has 17 residues. Germline assignment: CDR1 SEHNR and CDR2 FQNEAQ (reference sequence). V shed 1 base and J shed 8 bases, with 23 bases lying between them. CDR3 sequence reads: CASSLVSGGTSPFGYTF. Here the CDR3 DNA reads TGTGCCAGCAGCTTAGTCTCTGGGGGGACATCCCCTTTCGGCTACACCTTC.

The V gene is TRBV20-1, the J gene TRBJ2-1; no reliable D call. V was trimmed by 3 bases and J by 5 bases, leaving 11 bases between them. Germline V gene sequence: CDR1 DFQATT, CDR2 SNEGSKA (reference sequence). The CDR3 spans 13 residues. CDR3 protein: CSASGSTHNEQFF. CDR3 nucleotide sequence: TGCAGTGCTAGCGGGTCGACCCACAATGAGCAGTTCTTC.

This clonotype was counted between two and nine times. The CDR3 DNA follows: TGCAGTGCTCTGACTAGTACTTTCCACGAGCAGTACTTC. Amino acids: CSALTSTFHEQYF. This chain uses TRBV20-1 with TRBJ2-7; perhaps TRBD2 as D (6 bases). The CDR3 has 13 residues. CDR1 is DFQATT and CDR2 is SNEGSKA in the germline V gene (reference sequence). V was cut by 5 bases and J by 5 bases, with 16 bases left in between.

This chain connects TRBV7-2 to TRBJ2-2; no firm D call. Trimming took off 5 bases at V and 6 bases at J, with 19 bases between the two ends. The CDR3 has 16 amino acids. The germline V gene encodes CDR1 SGHTA and CDR2 FQGNSA. The CDR3, as DNA: TGTGCCAGCAGCATAAGCCCGACGGGTGGAGCCGGGGAGCTGTTTTTT. Translation gives CASSISPTGGAGELFF.